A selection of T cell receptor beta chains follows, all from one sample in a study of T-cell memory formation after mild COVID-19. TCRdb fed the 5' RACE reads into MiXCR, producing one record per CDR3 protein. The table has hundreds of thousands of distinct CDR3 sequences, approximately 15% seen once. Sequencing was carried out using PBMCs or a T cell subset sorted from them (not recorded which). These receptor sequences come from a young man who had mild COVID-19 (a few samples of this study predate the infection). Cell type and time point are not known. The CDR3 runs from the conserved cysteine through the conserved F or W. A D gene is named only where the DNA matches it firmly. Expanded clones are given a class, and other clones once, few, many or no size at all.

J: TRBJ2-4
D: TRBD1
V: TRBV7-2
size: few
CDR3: CASSFWGQGGKNIQYF
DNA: TGTGCCAGCAGCTTCTGGGGACAGGGGGGCAAAAACATTCAGTACTTC

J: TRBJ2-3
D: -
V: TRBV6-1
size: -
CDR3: CASRNGQSTDTQYF
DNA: TGTGCCAGCAGAAACGGGCAGAGCACAGATACGCAGTATTTT

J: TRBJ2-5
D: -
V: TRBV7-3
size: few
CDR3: CASSQIHQETQYF
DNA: TGTGCCAGCAGCCAGATACACCAAGAGACCCAGTACTTC

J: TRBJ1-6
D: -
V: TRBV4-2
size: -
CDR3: CASSQGGSGGSSPLHF
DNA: TGTGCCAGCAGCCAAGGGGGGTCAGGCGGTAGTTCACCCCTCCACTTT

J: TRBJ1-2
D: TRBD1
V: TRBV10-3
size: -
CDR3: CAIRTGNGYTF
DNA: TGTGCCATCAGGACAGGGAATGGCTACACCTTC

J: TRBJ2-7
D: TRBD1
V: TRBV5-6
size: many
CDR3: CASTFRGTGGSYEQYF
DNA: TGTGCCAGCACCTTTAGGGGGACAGGAGGTTCCTACGAGCAGTACTTC

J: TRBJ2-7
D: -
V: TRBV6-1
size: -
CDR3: CASSARDIATWEQYF
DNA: TGTGCCAGCAGTGCCAGGGACATAGCCACTTGGGAGCAGTACTTC

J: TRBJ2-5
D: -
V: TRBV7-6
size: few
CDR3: CASSLAWDQETQYF
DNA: TGTGCCAGCAGCTTAGCATGGGACCAAGAGACCCAGTACTTC

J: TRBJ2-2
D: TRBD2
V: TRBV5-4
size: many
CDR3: CASSTGLATNTGELFF
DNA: TGTGCCAGCAGCACGGGACTAGCGACAAACACCGGGGAGCTGTTTTTT

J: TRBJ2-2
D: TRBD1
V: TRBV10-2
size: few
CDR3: CASSESPGQGPGELFF
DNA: TGCGCCAGCAGTGAGTCGCCGGGACAGGGGCCCGGGGAGCTGTTTTTT

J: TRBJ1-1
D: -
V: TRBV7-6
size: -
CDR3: CASSPDRTRAEAFF
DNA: TGTGCCAGCAGCCCCGACAGAACCAGAGCTGAAGCTTTCTTT

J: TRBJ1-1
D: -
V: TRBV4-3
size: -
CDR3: CASSQGGGRHTEAFF
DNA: TGCGCCAGCAGCCAGGGCGGGGGTAGGCACACTGAAGCTTTCTTT

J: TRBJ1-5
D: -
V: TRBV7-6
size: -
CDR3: CASSLYSGGNQPQHF
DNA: TGTGCCAGCAGCTTATACAGTGGGGGCAATCAGCCCCAGCATTTT

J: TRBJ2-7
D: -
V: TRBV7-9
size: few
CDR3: CASSLNYRELRGEQYF
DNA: TGTGCCAGCAGCTTAAATTATCGGGAATTACGAGGCGAGCAGTACTTC

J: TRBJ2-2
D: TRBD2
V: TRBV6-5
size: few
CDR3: CASSYSVPSGVTGELFF
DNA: TGTGCCAGCAGTTACTCGGTCCCTAGCGGGGTCACCGGGGAGCTGTTTTTT

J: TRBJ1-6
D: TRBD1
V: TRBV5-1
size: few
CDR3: CASSLGQGVKSPLHF
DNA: TGCGCCAGCAGCTTGGGACAGGGGGTTAAGTCACCCCTCCACTTT

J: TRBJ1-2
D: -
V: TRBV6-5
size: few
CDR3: CASSTPQGGYTF
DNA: TGTGCCAGCAGTACACCGCAGGGCGGCTACACCTTC

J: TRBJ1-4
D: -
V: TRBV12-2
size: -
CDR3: CARRERKRRRDSENNEKLFF
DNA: TGTGCAAGGCGAGAACGAAAGAGGCGCCGGGACAGCGAGAATAATGAAAAACTGTTTTTT

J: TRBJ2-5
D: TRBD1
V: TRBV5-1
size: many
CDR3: CASGRTGGATETQYF
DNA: TGCGCCAGCGGCAGGACAGGGGGCGCGACGGAGACCCAGTACTTC

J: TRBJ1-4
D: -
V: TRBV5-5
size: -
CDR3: CASSLAGGRMDEKLFF
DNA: TGTGCCAGCAGCTTGGCTGGGGGGCGGATGGACGAAAAACTGTTTTTT

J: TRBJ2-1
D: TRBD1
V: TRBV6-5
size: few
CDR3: CASSHSRDRNNEQFF
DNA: TGTGCCAGCAGCCACTCCCGGGACAGAAACAATGAGCAGTTCTTC

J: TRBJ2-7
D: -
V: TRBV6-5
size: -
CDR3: CASRPSPVLYEQYF
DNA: TGTGCCAGCAGGCCTAGTCCCGTATTGTACGAGCAGTACTTC

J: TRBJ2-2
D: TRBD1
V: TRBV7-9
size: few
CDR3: CASSSTYRGIDTGELFF
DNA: TGTGCCAGCAGCTCAACGTACAGGGGAATCGACACCGGGGAGCTGTTTTTT

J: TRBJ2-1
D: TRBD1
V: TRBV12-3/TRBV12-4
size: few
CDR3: CASSLSRDRGTNEQFF
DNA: TGTGCCAGCAGTTTATCCCGGGACAGGGGGACCAATGAGCAGTTCTTC

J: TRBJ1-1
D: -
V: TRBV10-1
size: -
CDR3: CASSDRKGEAFF
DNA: TGCGCCAGCAGTGATCGGAAGGGCGAAGCTTTCTTT

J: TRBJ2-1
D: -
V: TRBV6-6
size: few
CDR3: CASRARNEQFF
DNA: TGTGCCAGCAGGGCCCGCAATGAGCAGTTCTTC

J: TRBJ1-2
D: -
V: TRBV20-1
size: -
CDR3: CSASALGGIYGYTF
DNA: TGCAGTGCTAGCGCCCTGGGGGGGATCTATGGCTACACCTTC

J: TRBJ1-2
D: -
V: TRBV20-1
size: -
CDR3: CSARVDMAYGYTF
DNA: TGCAGTGCTAGAGTGGACATGGCCTATGGCTACACCTTC

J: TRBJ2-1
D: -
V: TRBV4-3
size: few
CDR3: CASSPHTQNEQFF
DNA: TGCGCCAGCAGCCCGCACACGCAAAATGAGCAGTTCTTC

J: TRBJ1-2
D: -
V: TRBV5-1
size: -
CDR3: CASSLRPRDVFFGYTF
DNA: TGCGCCAGCAGCTTGCGGCCCCGGGACGTCTTTTTCGGCTACACCTTC

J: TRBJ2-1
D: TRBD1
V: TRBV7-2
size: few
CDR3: CASSRQGYEQFF
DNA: TGTGCCAGCAGCCGACAGGGTTATGAGCAGTTCTTC

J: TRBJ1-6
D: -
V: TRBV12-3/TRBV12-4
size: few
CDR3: CASSLSRGGNSPLHF
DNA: TGTGCCAGCAGTTTAAGCAGGGGAGGTAATTCACCCCTCCACTTT

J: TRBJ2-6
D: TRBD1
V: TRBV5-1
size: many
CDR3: CASSLRDSSSGANVLTF
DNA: TGCGCCAGCAGCTTGCGGGACAGCAGCTCTGGGGCCAACGTCCTGACTTTC

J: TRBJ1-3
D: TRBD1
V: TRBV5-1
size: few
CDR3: CASSLTGGENTIYF
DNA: TGCGCCAGCAGCTTAACAGGGGGCGAAAACACCATATATTTT

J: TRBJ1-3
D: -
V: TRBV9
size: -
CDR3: CASSRDRNTIYF
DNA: TGTGCCAGCAGCCGGGACAGAAACACCATATATTTT

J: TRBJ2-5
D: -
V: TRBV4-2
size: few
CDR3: CASSQDSGYEETQYF
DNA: TGTGCCAGCAGCCAAGATAGCGGCTACGAAGAGACCCAGTACTTC

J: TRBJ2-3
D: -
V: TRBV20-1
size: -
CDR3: CSAGMQAVSTDTQYF
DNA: TGCAGTGCTGGTATGCAGGCGGTTAGCACAGATACGCAGTATTTT

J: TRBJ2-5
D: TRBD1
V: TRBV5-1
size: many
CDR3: CASSLRDRGRQTQYF
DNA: TGCGCCAGCAGCTTGAGGGACAGGGGGCGGCAGACCCAGTACTTC

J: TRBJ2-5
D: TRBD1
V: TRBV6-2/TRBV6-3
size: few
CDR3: CASSSPGQGAWETQYF
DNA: TGTGCCAGCAGTTCCCCGGGACAGGGGGCTTGGGAGACCCAGTACTTC

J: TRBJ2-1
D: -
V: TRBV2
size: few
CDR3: CASSGWIWWEQFF
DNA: TGTGCCAGCAGTGGGTGGATTTGGTGGGAGCAGTTCTTC

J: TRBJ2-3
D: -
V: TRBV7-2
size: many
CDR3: CASSLTISTDTQYF
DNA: TGTGCCAGCAGCTTGACTATAAGCACAGATACGCAGTATTTT

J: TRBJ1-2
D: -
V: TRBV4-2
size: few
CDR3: CASSQVSAEPYGYTF
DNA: TGTGCCAGCAGCCAAGTCTCGGCAGAACCCTATGGCTACACCTTC

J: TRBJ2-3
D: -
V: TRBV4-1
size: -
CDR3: CASSPRDLSTSTDTQYF
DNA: TGCGCCAGCAGCCCTCGGGACTTATCGACTAGCACAGATACGCAGTATTTT

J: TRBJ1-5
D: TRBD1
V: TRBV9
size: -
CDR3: CASSTGGQVNQPQHF
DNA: TGTGCCAGCAGCACCGGAGGACAGGTCAATCAGCCCCAGCATTTT

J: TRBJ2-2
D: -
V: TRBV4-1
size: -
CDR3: CASSHPTGELFF
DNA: TGCGCCAGCAGCCACCCTACCGGGGAGCTGTTTTTT

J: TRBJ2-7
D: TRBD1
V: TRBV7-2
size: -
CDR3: CASSLGDRPWEQYF
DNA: TGTGCCAGCAGCTTAGGGGACAGGCCCTGGGAGCAGTACTTC

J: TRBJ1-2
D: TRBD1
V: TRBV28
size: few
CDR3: CASSTPGQGLVYGYTF
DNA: TGTGCCAGCAGTACCCCAGGACAGGGCCTTGTCTATGGCTACACCTTC

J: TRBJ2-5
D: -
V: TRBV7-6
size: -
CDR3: CASSRTRATGETQYF
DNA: TGTGCCAGCAGCCGTACCCGGGCCACTGGGGAGACCCAGTACTTC

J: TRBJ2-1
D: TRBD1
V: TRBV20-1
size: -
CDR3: CSAAGQGADEQFF
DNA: TGCAGTGCAGCTGGACAGGGGGCCGATGAGCAGTTCTTC

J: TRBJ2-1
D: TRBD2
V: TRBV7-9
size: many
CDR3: CASSLVPSGYNEQFF
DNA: TGTGCCAGCAGCTTAGTGCCTAGCGGCTACAATGAGCAGTTCTTC

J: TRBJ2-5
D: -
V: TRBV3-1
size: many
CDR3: CASSRRGMGTQYF
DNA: TGTGCCAGCAGCCGGAGGGGGATGGGGACCCAGTACTTC

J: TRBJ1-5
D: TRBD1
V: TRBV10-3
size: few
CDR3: CAISDTGDQPQHF
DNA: TGTGCCATCAGTGATACAGGGGACCAGCCCCAGCATTTT

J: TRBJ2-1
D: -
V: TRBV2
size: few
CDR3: CASSEGPVAPYNEQFF
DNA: TGTGCCAGCAGTGAAGGGCCAGTGGCCCCCTACAATGAGCAGTTCTTC

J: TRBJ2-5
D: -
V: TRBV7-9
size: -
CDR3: CASRKKETQYF
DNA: TGTGCCAGCAGAAAAAAAGAGACCCAGTACTTC

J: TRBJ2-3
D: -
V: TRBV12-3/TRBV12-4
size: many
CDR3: CASSPTLMTDTQYF
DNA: TGTGCCAGCAGTCCAACTCTGATGACAGATACGCAGTATTTT